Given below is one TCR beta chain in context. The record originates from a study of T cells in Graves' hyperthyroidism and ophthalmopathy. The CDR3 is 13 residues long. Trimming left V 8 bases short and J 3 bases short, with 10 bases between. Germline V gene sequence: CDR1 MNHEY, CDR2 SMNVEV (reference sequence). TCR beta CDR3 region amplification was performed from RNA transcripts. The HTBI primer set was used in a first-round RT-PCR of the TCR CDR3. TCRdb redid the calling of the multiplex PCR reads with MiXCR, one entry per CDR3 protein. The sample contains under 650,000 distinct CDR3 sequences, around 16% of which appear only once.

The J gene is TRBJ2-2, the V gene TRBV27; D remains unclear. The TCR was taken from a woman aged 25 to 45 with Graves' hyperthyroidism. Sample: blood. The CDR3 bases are TGTGCCAGCGAGCAGGCTTACACCGGGGAGCTGTTTTTT. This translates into CASEQAYTGELFF.